This T cell receptor (delta chain) appears in the sequencing data of a study of gamma-delta T cells after stem cell transplantation (dated by TCRdb to 2016 to 2017). Libraries were constructed by RT-PCR. Sequencing relied on an Illumina MiSeq. TCRdb called clones anew from the public reads via CATT; matching DNA rows were later pooled. This sample gives fewer than 1,500 delta-chain clones in total; less than 8.5% of them show up just once. The ten biggest clones cover about 20% of the sample. Trimming removed 3 bases from V and 0 bases from J, leaving 13 bases between the germline ends. Spanning cysteine to phenylalanine, the CDR3 consists of 15 amino acids. Only the CDR3 part of the read is kept: 45 bases, read in frame from the first base. CDR1 and CDR2 are read off the germline V gene as GEAIGNYY and EKD. This clone was seen ten or more times. Its antigen is unknown. This probably arose from a read error, given a far larger clone one base away. Within the sample, other DNA sequences also encode this same CDR3.

The sample was gamma-delta T cells. Recombination linked TRDV2 to TRDJ1; matching of 5 bases hints at TRDD2 as the D gene. This sequence originates from a human donor. It is not recorded whose cells these are; they may come from a transplant donor. The CDR3 region reads CACDALLKYTDKLIF. The DNA reads TGTGCCTGTGACGCCCTACTAAAGTACACCGATAAACTCATCTTT.